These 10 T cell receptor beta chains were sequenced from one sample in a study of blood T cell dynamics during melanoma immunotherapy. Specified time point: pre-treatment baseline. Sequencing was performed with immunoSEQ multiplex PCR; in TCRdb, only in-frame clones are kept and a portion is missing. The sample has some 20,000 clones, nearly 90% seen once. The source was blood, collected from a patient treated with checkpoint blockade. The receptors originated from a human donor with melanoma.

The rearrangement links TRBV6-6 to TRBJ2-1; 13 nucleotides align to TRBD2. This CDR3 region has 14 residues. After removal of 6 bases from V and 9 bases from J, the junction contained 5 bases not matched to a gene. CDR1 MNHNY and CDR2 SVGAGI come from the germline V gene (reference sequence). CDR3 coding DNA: TGTGCCAGCAGACTAGCGGGAGGGCATGGTGAGCAGTTCTTC. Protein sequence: CASRLAGGHGEQFF.

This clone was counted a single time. CDR3 bases: TGTGCCAGCAGCTCCCGGGCCTCCCTTTTCTCCTACGAGCAGTACTTC. Protein sequence: CASSSRASLFSYEQYF. The J gene is TRBJ2-7, the V gene TRBV7-2; no firm D call. Germline-derived CDR1 and CDR2 are SGHTA and FQGNSA. Trimming shortened V by 4 bases and J by 0 bases, and 16 bases separated the two germline ends. The CDR3 has 16 residues.

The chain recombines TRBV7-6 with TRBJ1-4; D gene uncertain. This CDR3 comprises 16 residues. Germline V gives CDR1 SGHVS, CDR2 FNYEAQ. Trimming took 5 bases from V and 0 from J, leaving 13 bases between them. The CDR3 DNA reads TGTGCCAGCAGCCCTGGACGGATGGCAACTAATGAAAAACTGTTTTTT. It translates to CASSPGRMATNEKLFF.

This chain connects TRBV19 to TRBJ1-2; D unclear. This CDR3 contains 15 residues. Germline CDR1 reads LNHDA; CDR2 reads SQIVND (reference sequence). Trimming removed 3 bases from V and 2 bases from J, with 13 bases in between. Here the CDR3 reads CASSISVVANYGYTF. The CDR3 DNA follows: TGTGCCAGTAGTATCAGCGTTGTAGCAAACTATGGCTACACCTTC.

The CDR3 region has the DNA TGTGCCTGGAAAGGAAGACGGGAGCAGTACTTC. It translates to CAWKGRREQYF. V gene TRBV30 combines with J gene TRBJ2-5; weak D call: TRBD2 (6 bases). The CDR3 runs to 11 residues. Trimming removed 4 bases from V and 11 bases from J, with 14 bases in between. Germline V gene data show CDR1 as GTSNPN and CDR2 as SVGIG (reference sequence).

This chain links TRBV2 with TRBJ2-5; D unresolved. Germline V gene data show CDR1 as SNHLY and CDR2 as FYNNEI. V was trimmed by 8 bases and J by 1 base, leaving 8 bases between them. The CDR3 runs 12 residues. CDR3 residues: CASYSLQETQYF. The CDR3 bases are TGTGCCAGCTACTCACTCCAAGAGACCCAGTACTTC.

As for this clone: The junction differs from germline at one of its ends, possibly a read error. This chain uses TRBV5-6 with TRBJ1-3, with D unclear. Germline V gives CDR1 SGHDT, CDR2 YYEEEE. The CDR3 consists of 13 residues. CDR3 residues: CASSLIDGVSGSF. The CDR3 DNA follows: TGTGCCAGCAGCTTGATTGATGGTGTGTCGGGCAGCTTT.

The CDR3 loop is CASSLATTSGNTIYF. In DNA form, the CDR3 reads TGCGCCAGCAGCTTGGCCACAACCTCTGGAAACACCATATATTTT. The rearrangement links TRBV5-1 to TRBJ1-3, with D unclear. The CDR3 is made up of 15 amino acids. Trimming left V 0 bases short and J 0 bases short, with 7 bases between. Per the germline V gene, CDR1 is SGHRS and CDR2 is YFSETQ.

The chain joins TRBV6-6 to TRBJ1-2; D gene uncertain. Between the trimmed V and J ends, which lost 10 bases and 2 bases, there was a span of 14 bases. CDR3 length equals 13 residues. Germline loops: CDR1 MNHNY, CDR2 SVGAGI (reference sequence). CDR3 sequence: CATDGLGNYGYTF. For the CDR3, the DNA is TGTGCCACGGACGGGCTGGGCAACTATGGCTACACCTTC.

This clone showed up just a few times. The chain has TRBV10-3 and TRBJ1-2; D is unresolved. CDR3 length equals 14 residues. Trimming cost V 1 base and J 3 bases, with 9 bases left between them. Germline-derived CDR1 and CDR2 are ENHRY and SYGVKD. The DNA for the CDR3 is TGTGCCATCAGTGAGTTGGCCGGTTACTATGGCTACACCTTC. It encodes CAISELAGYYGYTF.